This T cell receptor beta chain is drawn from a study of blood T cell repertoires in COVID-19. Using immunoSEQ multiplex PCR, the repertoire was profiled, and TCRdb retains in-frame clones only, with some absent. The sample consists of 95,000 to 110,000 clones, roughly 90% of them appearing once. This CDR3 comprises 14 residues. The V gene end was trimmed by 3 bases and the J gene end by 6 bases; junction bases not matched to a gene: 8. Germline V gene data show CDR1 as SGHNT and CDR2 as YYREEE (reference sequence). The sequenced sample consisted of peripheral blood. The origin of this receptor is a woman aged 60-75 years with acute or convalescent COVID-19. The rearrangement links TRBV5-4 to TRBJ2-7; 8 positions agree with TRBD1. CDR3 protein: CASSSTGAGSEQYF. In nucleotides, the CDR3 is TGTGCCAGCAGCTCGACAGGGGCGGGGAGCGAGCAGTACTTC.